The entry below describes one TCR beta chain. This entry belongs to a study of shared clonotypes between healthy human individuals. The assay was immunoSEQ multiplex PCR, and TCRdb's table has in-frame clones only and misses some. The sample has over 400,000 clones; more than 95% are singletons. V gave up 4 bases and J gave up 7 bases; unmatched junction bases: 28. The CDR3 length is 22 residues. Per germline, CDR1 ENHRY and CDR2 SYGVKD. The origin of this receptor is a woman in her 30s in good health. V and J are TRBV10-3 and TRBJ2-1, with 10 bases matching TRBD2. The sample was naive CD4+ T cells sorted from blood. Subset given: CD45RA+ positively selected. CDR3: CAISVRPLLIGVSGRAVNEQFF. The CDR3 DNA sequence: TGTGCCATCAGTGTCCGCCCTTTGCTTATAGGTGTCAGCGGGAGGGCCGTAAATGAGCAGTTCTTC.